The sequence of this TCR beta chain was determined in a study of blood T cell repertoires in COVID-19. Per the authors' pipeline: Amplification from reference gene primers served as the basis for estimated nucleated cell counts. This table comes from immunoSEQ multiplex PCR, and its TCRdb copy is limited to in-frame clones, with some not included. V, J and clone size derive from that table, while D and trimming were established from the DNA sequence. The table records some 150,000 clones, over 75% of them present only once. The sequenced material came from PBMCs or T cells enriched from blood (not recorded which). This sequence was found in a woman aged 18-35 years who had recovered from COVID-19.

CDR3 nucleotide sequence: TGTGCCAGCACCTCTCCGGGAAGCTCCTATAATTCACCCCTCCACTTT. Amino acid sequence: CASTSPGSSYNSPLHF. The chain carries TRBV27 and TRBJ1-6, with no clear D. The germline V gene has CDR1 MNHEY and CDR2 SMNVEV (reference sequence). The CDR3 is 16 residues long. V was cut by 7 bases and J by 0 bases, with 13 bases left in between.